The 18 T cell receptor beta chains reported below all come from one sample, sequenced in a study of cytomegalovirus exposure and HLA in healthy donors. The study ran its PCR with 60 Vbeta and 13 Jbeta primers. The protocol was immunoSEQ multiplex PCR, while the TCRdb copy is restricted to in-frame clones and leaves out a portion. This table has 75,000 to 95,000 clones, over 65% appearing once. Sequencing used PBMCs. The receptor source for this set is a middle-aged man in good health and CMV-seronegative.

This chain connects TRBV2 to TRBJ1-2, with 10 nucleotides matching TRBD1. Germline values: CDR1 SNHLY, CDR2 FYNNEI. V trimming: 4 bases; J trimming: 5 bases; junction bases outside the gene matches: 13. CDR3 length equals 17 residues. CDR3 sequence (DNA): TGTGCCAGCAGTGGGGGGGCCGGGACAGGGGAGGTGTATGGCTACACCTTC. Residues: CASSGGAGTGEVYGYTF.

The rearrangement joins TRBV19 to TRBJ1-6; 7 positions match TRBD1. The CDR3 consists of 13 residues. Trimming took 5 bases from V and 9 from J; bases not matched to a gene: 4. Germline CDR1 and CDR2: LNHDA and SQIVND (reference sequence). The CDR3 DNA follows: TGTGCCAGTAGTCCCACAGGGGCTTCACCCCTCCACTTT. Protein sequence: CASSPTGASPLHF. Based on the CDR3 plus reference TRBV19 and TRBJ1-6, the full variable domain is DGGITQSPKYLFRKEGQNVTLSCEQNLNHDAMYWYRQDPGQGLRLIYYSQIVNDFQKGDIAEGYSVSREKKESFPLTVTSAQKNPTAFYLCASSPTGASPLHFGNGTRLTVT.

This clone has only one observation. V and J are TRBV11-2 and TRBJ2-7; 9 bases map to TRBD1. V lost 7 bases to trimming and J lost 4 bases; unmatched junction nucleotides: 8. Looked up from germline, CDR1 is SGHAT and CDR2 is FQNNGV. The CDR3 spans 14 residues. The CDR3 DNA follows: TGTGCCAGCACCAGGGACAGGGAAGTTTACGAGCAGTACTTC. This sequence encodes CASTRDREVYEQYF.

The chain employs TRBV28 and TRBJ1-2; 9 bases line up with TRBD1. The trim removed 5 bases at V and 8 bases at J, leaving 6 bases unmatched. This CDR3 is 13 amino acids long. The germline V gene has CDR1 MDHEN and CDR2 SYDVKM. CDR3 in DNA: TGTGCCAGCAGTCCCGACAGGGGGAGCGGCTACACCTTC. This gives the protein CASSPDRGSGYTF.

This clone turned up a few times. CDR3 sequence: CASSEQGTPQHF. CDR3 DNA sequence: TGTGCCAGCAGCGAACAGGGAACACCCCAGCATTTT. The chain has TRBV7-9 and TRBJ1-5; D is perhaps TRBD1 (6 bases). This CDR3 is 12 amino acids long. In germline, CDR1 is SEHNR, CDR2 FQNEAQ (reference sequence). The germline V and J ends were trimmed by 5 bases and 10 bases, with 12 bases remaining between them.

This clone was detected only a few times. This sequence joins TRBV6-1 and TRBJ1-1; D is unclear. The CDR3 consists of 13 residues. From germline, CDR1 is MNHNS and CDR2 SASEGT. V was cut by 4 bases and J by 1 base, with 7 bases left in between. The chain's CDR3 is CASSVRGNTEAFF. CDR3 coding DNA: TGTGCCAGCAGTGTTCGGGGGAACACTGAAGCTTTCTTT.

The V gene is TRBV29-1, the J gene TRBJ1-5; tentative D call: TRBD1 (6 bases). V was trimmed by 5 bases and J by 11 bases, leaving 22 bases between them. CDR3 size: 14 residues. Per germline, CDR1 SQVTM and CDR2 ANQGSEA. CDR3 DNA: TGCAGCGTTATCCGGGACAAGGGGGTAATGGCCCAGCATTTT. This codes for CSVIRDKGVMAQHF. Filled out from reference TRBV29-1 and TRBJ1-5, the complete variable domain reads SAVISQKPSRDICQRGTSLTIQCQVDSQVTMMFWYRQQPGQSLTLIATANQGSEATYESGFVIDKFPISRPNLTFSTLTVSNMSPEDSSIYLCSVIRDKGVMAQHFGDGTRLSIL.

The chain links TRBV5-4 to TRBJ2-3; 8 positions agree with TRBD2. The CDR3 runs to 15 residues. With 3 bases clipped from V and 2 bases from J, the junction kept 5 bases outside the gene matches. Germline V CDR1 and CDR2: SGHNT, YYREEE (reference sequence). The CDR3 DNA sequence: TGTGCCAGCAGCTACGATAGCGGGGACACAGATACGCAGTATTTT. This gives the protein CASSYDSGDTDTQYF.

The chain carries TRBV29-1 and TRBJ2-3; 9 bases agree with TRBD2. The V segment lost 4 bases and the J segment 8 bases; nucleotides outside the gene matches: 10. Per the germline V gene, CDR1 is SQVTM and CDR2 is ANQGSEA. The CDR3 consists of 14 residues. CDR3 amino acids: CSVGSRGGSGTQYF. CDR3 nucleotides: TGCAGCGTTGGCTCGCGGGGGGGCTCCGGTACGCAGTATTTT.

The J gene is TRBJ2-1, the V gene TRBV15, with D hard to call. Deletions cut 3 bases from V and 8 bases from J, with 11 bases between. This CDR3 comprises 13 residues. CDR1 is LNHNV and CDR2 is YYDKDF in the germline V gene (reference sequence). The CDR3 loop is CATSSVAIHEQFF. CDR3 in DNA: TGTGCCACCAGCAGTGTAGCTATCCATGAGCAGTTCTTC.

The CDR3, as DNA: TGTGCCAGTAGTGCCCAGGGGAGTCGAACGGGGACCGGGGAGCTGTTTTTT. Translated: CASSAQGSRTGTGELFF. The V call is TRBV19, the J call TRBJ2-2; D is possibly TRBD1 (6 bases). The germline gives CDR1 LNHDA, CDR2 SQIVND (reference sequence). Deletions cut 5 bases from V and 5 bases from J, with 21 bases between. CDR3 size: 17 residues.

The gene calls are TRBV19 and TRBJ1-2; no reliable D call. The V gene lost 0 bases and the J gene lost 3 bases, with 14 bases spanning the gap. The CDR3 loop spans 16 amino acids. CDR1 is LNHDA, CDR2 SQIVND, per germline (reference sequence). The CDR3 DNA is TGTGCCAGTAGTATAGATGCGGGGAGGTTGGACTATGGCTACACCTTC. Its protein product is CASSIDAGRLDYGYTF.

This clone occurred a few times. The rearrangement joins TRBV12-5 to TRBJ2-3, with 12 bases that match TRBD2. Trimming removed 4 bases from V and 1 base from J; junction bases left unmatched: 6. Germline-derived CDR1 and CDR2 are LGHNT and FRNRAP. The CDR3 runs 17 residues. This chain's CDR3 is CASGYTSGGRGTDTQYF. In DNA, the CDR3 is TGTGCTAGTGGTTATACTAGCGGGGGGAGGGGCACAGATACGCAGTATTTT.

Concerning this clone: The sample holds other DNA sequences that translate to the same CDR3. CDR3 bases: TGTGCCAGTAGTATAGGGGCAGGGGGCCTGTACGAGCAGTACTTC. Amino acids: CASSIGAGGLYEQYF. V gene TRBV19 combines with J gene TRBJ2-7, with 8 nucleotides matching TRBD1. Per the germline V gene, CDR1 is LNHDA and CDR2 is SQIVND (reference sequence). V was pared by 1 base and J by 4 bases, with 6 bases of the junction left unmatched. The CDR3 is made up of 15 amino acids.

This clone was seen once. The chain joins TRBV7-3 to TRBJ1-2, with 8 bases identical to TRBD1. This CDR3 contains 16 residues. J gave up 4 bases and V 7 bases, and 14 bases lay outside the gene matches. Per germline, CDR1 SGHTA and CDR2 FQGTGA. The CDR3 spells CASIPRGTGGPYGYTF. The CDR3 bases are TGTGCCAGCATCCCAAGGGGCACAGGGGGTCCCTATGGCTACACCTTC.

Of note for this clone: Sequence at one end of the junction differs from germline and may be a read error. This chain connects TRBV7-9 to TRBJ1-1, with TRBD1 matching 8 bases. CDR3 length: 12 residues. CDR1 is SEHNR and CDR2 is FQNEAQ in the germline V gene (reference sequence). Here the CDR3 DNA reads TGTTCCAGCAGCGCGATGACAGGGGAGGCTTTCTTT. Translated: CSSSAMTGEAFF.

The CDR3 DNA reads as TGTGCCAGCAGTTCCGGGACAGTCGAAAAACTGTTTTTT. It is translated as CASSSGTVEKLFF. The genes are TRBV2 and TRBJ1-4; 7 bases agree with TRBD1. J was trimmed by 8 bases and V by 5 bases; bases with no gene match: 5. CDR3 size: 13 residues. Germline V lookup: CDR1 SNHLY, CDR2 FYNNEI.

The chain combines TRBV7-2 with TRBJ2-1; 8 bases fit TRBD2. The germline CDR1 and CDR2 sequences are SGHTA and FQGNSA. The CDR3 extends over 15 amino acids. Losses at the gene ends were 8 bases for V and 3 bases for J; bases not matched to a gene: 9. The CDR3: CASLAGGNNYNEQFF. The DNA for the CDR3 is TGTGCCAGCCTCGCGGGGGGCAACAACTACAATGAGCAGTTCTTC.